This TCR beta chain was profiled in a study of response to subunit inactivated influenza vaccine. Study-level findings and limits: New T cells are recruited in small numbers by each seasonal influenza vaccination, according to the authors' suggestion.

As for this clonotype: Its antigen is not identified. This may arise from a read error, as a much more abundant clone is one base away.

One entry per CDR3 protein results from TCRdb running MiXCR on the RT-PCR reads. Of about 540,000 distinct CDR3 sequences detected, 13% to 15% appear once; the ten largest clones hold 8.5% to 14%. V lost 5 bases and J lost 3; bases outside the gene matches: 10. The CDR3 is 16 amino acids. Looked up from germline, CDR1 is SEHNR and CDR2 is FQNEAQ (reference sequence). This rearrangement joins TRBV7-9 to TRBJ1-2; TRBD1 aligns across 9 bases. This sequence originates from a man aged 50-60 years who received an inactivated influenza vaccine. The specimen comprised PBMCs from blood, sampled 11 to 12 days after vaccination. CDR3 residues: CASSQSRDRVDYGYTF. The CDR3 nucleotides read TGTGCCAGCAGCCAGTCCCGGGACAGGGTGGACTATGGCTACACCTTC.